This T cell receptor beta chain was identified in a study of blood T cell repertoires in COVID-19. On the study more broadly: Some COVID-19 samples were acute and others convalescent; all came from the United States, Italy and Spain.

V was clipped by 0 bases and J by 1 base, with 8 bases between them. This CDR3 is built from 15 residues. Germline assignment: CDR1 SGHRS and CDR2 YFSETQ. Sequencing used immunoSEQ multiplex PCR; TCRdb keeps in-frame clones, though not all of them. Of 150,000 to 200,000 clones listed, 81% are singletons. Everyone who took part was roughly 18 to 95 years old, and they came from some 23 US areas. The chain links TRBV5-1 to TRBJ2-1; weak D call: TRBD2 (5 bases). Sequencing was carried out using PBMCs or T cells enriched from blood (not recorded which). This sequence was found in a woman between 35 and 50 years old with acute COVID-19. CDR3 bases: TGCGCCAGCAGCTTGGACGGGAATTCCTACAATGAGCAGTTCTTC. Translated, it gives CASSLDGNSYNEQFF.